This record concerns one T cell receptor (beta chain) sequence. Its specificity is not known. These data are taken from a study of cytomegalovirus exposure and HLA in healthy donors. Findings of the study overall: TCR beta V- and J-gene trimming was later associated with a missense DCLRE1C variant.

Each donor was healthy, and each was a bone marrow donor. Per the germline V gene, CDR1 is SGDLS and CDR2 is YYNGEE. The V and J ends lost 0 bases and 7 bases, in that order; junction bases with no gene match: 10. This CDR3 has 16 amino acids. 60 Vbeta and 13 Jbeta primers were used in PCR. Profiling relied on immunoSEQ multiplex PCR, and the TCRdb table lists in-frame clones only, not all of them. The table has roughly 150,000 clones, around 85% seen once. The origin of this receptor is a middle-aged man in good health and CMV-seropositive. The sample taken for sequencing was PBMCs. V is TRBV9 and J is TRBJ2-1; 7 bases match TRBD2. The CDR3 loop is CASSVALVGGINEQFF. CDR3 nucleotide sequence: TGTGCCAGCAGCGTAGCCCTAGTGGGAGGGATTAATGAGCAGTTCTTC.